Following are 7 T cell receptor beta chains from one sample sequenced in a study of blood T cell repertoires in COVID-19. Sequenced by immunoSEQ multiplex PCR; TCRdb stores in-frame clones only, minus some. This table has 110,000 to 150,000 clones, about 90% appearing once. The sample was PBMCs or T cells enriched from blood (not recorded which). These receptors were taken from a man aged 55 to 69 who had recovered from COVID-19.

The J gene is TRBJ2-5, the V gene TRBV4-1, with D possibly being TRBD1 (5 bases). The V gene's germline CDR1 is MGHRA and CDR2 YSYEKL. V was pared by 0 bases and J by 5 bases, with 13 bases between. The CDR3 has 15 residues. CDR3 amino acids: CASSQDPAGRETQYF. CDR3 sequence (DNA): TGCGCCAGCAGCCAAGATCCCGCAGGGCGTGAGACCCAGTACTTC.

The chain uses TRBV18 and TRBJ2-3; tentative D call: TRBD1 (6 bases). There are 15 residues in the CDR3. V shed 4 bases and J shed 4 bases, with 15 bases lying between them. Germline V lookup: CDR1 KGHSH, CDR2 LQKENI. CDR3 amino acids: CASSRSRGYADTQYF. The CDR3 DNA is TGTGCCAGCTCACGCTCCAGGGGTTACGCAGATACGCAGTATTTT. The whole variable domain, remainder taken from reference TRBV18 and TRBJ2-3, is NAGVMQNPRHLVRRRGQEARLRCSPMKGHSHVYWYRQLPEEGLKFMVYLQKENIIDESGMPKERFSAEFPKEGPSILRIQQVVRGDSAAYFCASSRSRGYADTQYFGPGTRLTVL.

The CDR3 DNA follows: TGTGCCAGCTCACCGTTGGAGGGAGATACGCAGTATTTT. Translated, it gives CASSPLEGDTQYF. The chain recombines TRBV18 with TRBJ2-3; D perhaps matches TRBD2 (6 bases). Germline CDR1 and CDR2: KGHSH and LQKENI. The V end lost 3 bases, the J end lost 5 bases, and 9 bases lay between the germline ends. CDR3 length: 13 residues.

The V gene is TRBV24-1, the J gene TRBJ1-5; 9 positions agree with TRBD1. In germline, CDR1 is KGHDR, CDR2 SFDVKD. J gave up 0 bases and V 12 bases, and 8 bases lay outside the gene matches. CDR3 length equals 15 residues. CDR3 sequence (DNA): TGTGCCGCTGGGACAGGGTCTTTTAGCAATCAGCCCCAGCATTTT. This encodes CAAGTGSFSNQPQHF.

This clone has just one count. The genes are TRBV9 and TRBJ2-3; 10 nucleotides match TRBD1. V gave up 3 bases and J gave up 2 bases; unmatched junction bases: 9. The CDR3 sequence is 17 residues long. In germline, CDR1 is SGDLS, CDR2 YYNGEE. CDR3 loop: CASSDPDRGGLTDTQYF. The DNA of the CDR3 is TGTGCCAGCAGCGACCCGGACAGGGGGGGTCTCACAGATACGCAGTATTTT.

The V and J genes are TRBV29-1 and TRBJ2-7; D may be TRBD2 (6 bases). This CDR3 spans 12 amino acids. The V end was cut by 5 bases, the J end by 2 bases, with 10 bases between. From germline, CDR1 is SQVTM and CDR2 ANQGSEA. CDR3 residues: CSVRTGAYEQYF. In DNA, the CDR3 is TGCAGCGTTAGGACGGGAGCCTACGAGCAGTACTTC.

The V gene is TRBV19, the J gene TRBJ2-7; tentatively, D is TRBD2 (5 bases). The length of the CDR3 is 12 residues. The germline gives CDR1 LNHDA, CDR2 SQIVND (reference sequence). V lost 6 bases and J 7 bases, leaving 13 bases between the germline ends. The CDR3: CASRVPSGEQYF. CDR3 coding DNA: TGTGCCAGTAGGGTACCCTCGGGGGAGCAGTACTTC.